The 25 T cell receptor beta chains presented below share a single source sample, sequenced in a study of blood T cell repertoires in COVID-19. The table came from immunoSEQ multiplex PCR; TCRdb's copy has only in-frame clones and leaves some out. The table shows 100,000 or so clones, with approximately 80% occurring only once. What was sequenced was peripheral blood. Receptors originate from a man between 60 and 75 years old with active or convalescent COVID-19.

This chain links TRBV19 with TRBJ2-7, with D perhaps matching TRBD2 (5 bases). Germline assignment: CDR1 LNHDA and CDR2 SQIVND (reference sequence). This CDR3 region has 13 residues. Trimming removed 7 bases from V and 2 bases from J, with 12 bases in between. This CDR3 is CASTSGTPYEQYF. Here the CDR3 DNA reads TGTGCCAGTACAAGCGGTACCCCCTACGAGCAGTACTTC.

The chain carries TRBV3-1 (or the pseudogene TRBV3-2) and TRBJ2-7; 9 bases agree with TRBD2. CDR1 is LGHDT, CDR2 YNNKEL, per germline (reference sequence). Losses at the gene ends were 6 bases for V and 4 bases for J; bases not matched to a gene: 7. The CDR3 runs to 14 residues. The CDR3 bases are TGTGCCAGCAGTAAGGCGGGAGGGCCGTACGAGCAGTACTTC. Encoded protein: CASSKAGGPYEQYF.

V is TRBV9 and J is TRBJ2-1; 7 bases fit TRBD1. CDR1 is SGDLS, CDR2 YYNGEE, per germline. V gave up 4 bases and J gave up 0 bases; unmatched junction bases: 7. This CDR3 has 16 residues. CDR3 sequence: CASSQTGEPSYNEQFF. The CDR3 DNA reads TGTGCCAGCAGCCAAACAGGGGAGCCCTCCTACAATGAGCAGTTCTTC. Variable domain in full (rest from reference TRBV9 and TRBJ2-1): DSGVTQTPKHLITATGQRVTLRCSPRSGDLSVYWYQQSLDQGLQFLIQYYNGEERAKGNILERFSAQQFPDLHSELNLSSLELGDSALYFCASSQTGEPSYNEQFFGPGTRLTVL.

V usage is TRBV5-1 and J usage is TRBJ1-6, with TRBD1 as a possible D gene (5 bases). CDR3 length equals 15 residues. V was cut by 5 bases and J by 7 bases, with 16 bases left in between. CDR1 is SGHRS and CDR2 is YFSETQ in the germline V gene. The CDR3 region has the DNA TGCGCCAGCAGTGAGGTGGCAGGGCTCAATTCACCCCTCCACTTT. Amino acid sequence: CASSEVAGLNSPLHF.

The V gene is TRBV11-2, the J gene TRBJ2-1, with 7 bases that match TRBD1. The junction had 8 bases not matched to a gene; V was cut back by 4 bases and J by 5 bases. The CDR3 runs 15 residues. Per the germline V gene, CDR1 is SGHAT and CDR2 is FQNNGV. CDR3 nucleotides: TGTGCCAGCAGCTCCCCGGACAGGCCCCACAATGAGCAGTTCTTC. Its translation is CASSSPDRPHNEQFF.

The chain has TRBV29-1 and TRBJ1-1, with TRBD1 matching over 10 bases. Germline trimming cut 6 bases from V and 0 bases from J; bases unmatched to any gene: 13. Germline-derived CDR1 and CDR2 are SQVTM and ANQGSEA. This CDR3 spans 17 amino acids. CDR3 sequence: CSVEPGTGDILNTEAFF. The CDR3, as DNA: TGCAGCGTCGAACCGGGGACAGGGGACATTTTGAACACTGAAGCTTTCTTT.

This clone appeared a few times. The chain employs TRBV2 and TRBJ1-6; unclear D gene. The CDR3 is 14 residues long. V was cut by 7 bases and J by 12 bases, with 19 bases left in between. The V gene's germline CDR1 is SNHLY and CDR2 FYNNEI. Written as DNA, the CDR3 is TGTGCCAGCACCCCGAGGACGTCGGCGGGACCCCTCCACTTT. Translating gives CASTPRTSAGPLHF.

This chain links TRBV28 with TRBJ2-7, with D possibly being TRBD2 (7 bases). From germline, CDR1 is MDHEN and CDR2 SYDVKM. V gave up 5 bases and J gave up 6 bases, with 17 bases separating them. The CDR3 covers 14 residues. The CDR3 region has the DNA TGTGCCAGCAGTCTCACAGGGAGGGGGGCCGAGCAGTACTTC. As protein: CASSLTGRGAEQYF.

This chain joins TRBV30 and TRBJ1-1; D is undetermined. Trimming took 0 bases from V and 8 from J, leaving 13 bases between them. The germline CDR1 and CDR2 sequences are GTSNPN and SVGIG (reference sequence). The CDR3 has 13 residues. The CDR3 is CAWSVRTPAEAFF. The CDR3 DNA reads TGTGCCTGGAGTGTACGCACCCCCGCGGAAGCTTTCTTT.

This clone came up once. The V and J genes are TRBV7-7 and TRBJ2-7, with 8 bases aligning to TRBD1. Germline V CDR1 and CDR2: SSHAT, FNYEAQ (reference sequence). The CDR3 length is 16 residues. V gave up 6 bases and J gave up 4 bases; unmatched junction bases: 14. The CDR3 sequence: CASRLPSGGAGYEQYV. The DNA of the CDR3 is TGTGCCAGCAGATTACCTTCAGGGGGCGCGGGTTACGAGCAGTACGTC.

DNA for the CDR3: TGTGCCAGCAGTCGGGACAGGGCAGACTCCTCTGGAAACACCATATATTTT. Protein product: CASSRDRADSSGNTIYF. This chain uses TRBV2 with TRBJ1-3; 9 positions agree with TRBD1. The CDR3 is 17 residues long. Germline CDR1 and CDR2: SNHLY and FYNNEI. The V segment lost 5 bases and the J segment 0 bases; nucleotides outside the gene matches: 8.

The chain couples TRBV5-1 to TRBJ2-1; weak D call: TRBD1 (6 bases). V was shortened by 4 bases and J by 5 bases, with 13 bases between the two germline ends. This CDR3 spans 14 amino acids. The germline CDR1 and CDR2 sequences are SGHRS and YFSETQ. CDR3 bases: TGCGCCAGCAGCCCAGGGGACATCAACAATGAGCAGTTCTTC. It specifies CASSPGDINNEQFF.

The chain joins TRBV7-2 to TRBJ2-3; TRBD2 matches 9 bases. Germline V gene sequence: CDR1 SGHTA, CDR2 FQGNSA. Trimming removed 4 bases from V and 7 bases from J; junction bases left unmatched: 6. This CDR3 is 14 amino acids long. The DNA for the CDR3 is TGTGCCAGCAGCTCGACTAGCGGTCGAAATACGCAGTATTTT. It translates to CASSSTSGRNTQYF.

The rearrangement joins TRBV15 to TRBJ2-7; TRBD2 matches at 15 bases. J lost 0 bases, V lost 1 base, and 1 base had no gene match. Germline CDR1 is LNHNV and CDR2 is YYDKDF (reference sequence). This CDR3 is built from 17 residues. The CDR3 here is CATSRGTSGRASYEQYF. The CDR3 nucleotides read TGTGCCACCAGCAGAGGGACTAGCGGGAGGGCCTCCTACGAGCAGTACTTC.

A single count supports this clone. This sequence joins TRBV5-1 and TRBJ2-3; 15 bases match TRBD2. CDR3 size: 19 residues. Trimming took 2 bases from V and 0 from J; bases not matched to a gene: 7. Germline assignment: CDR1 SGHRS and CDR2 YFSETQ. The CDR3 nucleotides are TGCGCCAGCAGCTTACCGGGACTAGCGGGAGGCCCTAGCACAGATACGCAGTATTTT. Translation: CASSLPGLAGGPSTDTQYF.

This chain connects TRBV28 to TRBJ1-5; no firm D call. The CDR3 spans 14 residues. CDR1 MDHEN and CDR2 SYDVKM come from the germline V gene. V lost 3 bases and J lost 6, with 12 bases in between. In nucleotides, the CDR3 is TGTGCCAGCAGTTTGGGAGGGTTGGGTCAGCCCCAGCATTTT. It specifies CASSLGGLGQPQHF.

The V gene is TRBV4-3, the J gene TRBJ1-5; the match to TRBD1 covers 9 bases. The ends lost 2 bases at V and 3 bases at J; junction bases unmatched: 8. The CDR3 length is 17 residues. CDR1 and CDR2 from the germline V gene are LGHNA and YSLEER. CDR3 nucleotide sequence: TGCGCCAGCAGCCAAAGCTATGACAGGGGGATCAATCAGCCCCAGCATTTT. Residues: CASSQSYDRGINQPQHF.

V usage is TRBV27 and J usage is TRBJ2-7; TRBD2 matches at 10 bases. The CDR3 has 15 residues. Trimming cost V 4 bases and J 3 bases; bases outside gene matches: 6. Germline loops: CDR1 MNHEY, CDR2 SMNVEV (reference sequence). CDR3: CASSSLAGGLYEQYV. The CDR3 DNA follows: TGTGCCAGCAGTTCATTAGCGGGAGGCCTCTACGAGCAGTACGTC.

The V gene is TRBV19, the J gene TRBJ1-1, with TRBD1 matching 8 bases. Germline values: CDR1 LNHDA, CDR2 SQIVND (reference sequence). The V segment lost 4 bases and the J segment 7 bases; nucleotides outside the gene matches: 5. This CDR3 spans 13 amino acids. The CDR3 loop reads CASSRDRTNEAFF. As DNA, the CDR3 is TGTGCCAGTAGTAGGGACAGGACCAATGAAGCTTTCTTT.

CDR3 loop: CASSLESGGHGYTF. For the CDR3, the DNA is TGCGCCAGCAGCTTGGAGTCAGGGGGCCATGGCTACACCTTC. The J gene is TRBJ1-2, the V gene TRBV5-1; TRBD1 matches 8 bases. After removal of 0 bases from V and 6 bases from J, the junction contained 4 bases not matched to a gene. The CDR3 is 14 residues long. The V gene's germline CDR1 is SGHRS and CDR2 YFSETQ.

This clone appeared a few times. This chain connects TRBV28 to TRBJ2-7, with 8 bases fitting TRBD2. V was pared by 7 bases and J by 4 bases, with 6 bases of the junction left unmatched. Germline V lookup: CDR1 MDHEN, CDR2 SYDVKM. CDR3 length: 13 amino acids. The CDR3, as DNA: TGTGCCAGCATTGACAGCGGGAGATACGAGCAGTACTTC. Residues: CASIDSGRYEQYF.

The chain combines TRBV24-1 with TRBJ1-2, with 7 bases matching TRBD1. Germline V lookup: CDR1 KGHDR, CDR2 SFDVKD. Trimming removed 10 bases from V and 8 bases from J; junction bases left unmatched: 18. This CDR3 comprises 15 residues. The CDR3 spells CATAGTASSVEGYTF. The DNA of the CDR3 is TGTGCCACGGCCGGGACAGCCTCGAGTGTGGAGGGCTACACCTTC.

The chain has TRBV6-5 and TRBJ2-1; perhaps TRBD1 as D (5 bases). This CDR3 comprises 15 residues. Germline CDR1 MNHEY, CDR2 SVGAGI. The V end lost 0 bases, the J end lost 2 bases, and 8 bases lay between the germline ends. CDR3 DNA: TGTGCCAGCAGTTACTCGGGGCCCACCTACAATGAGCAGTTCTTC. Protein product: CASSYSGPTYNEQFF.

CDR3 sequence: CASSLANRGLEQYF. In DNA form, the CDR3 reads TGTGCCAGCAGCTTGGCGAACCGGGGTCTCGAGCAGTACTTC. The rearrangement uses TRBV5-4 and TRBJ2-7, with a possible D match to TRBD2 (5 bases). The CDR3 has 14 residues. Germline CDR1 reads SGHNT; CDR2 reads YYREEE (reference sequence). V was pared by 0 bases and J by 6 bases, with 13 bases between. Based on the CDR3 plus reference TRBV5-4 and TRBJ2-7, the full variable domain is ETGVTQSPTHLIKTRGQQVTLRCSSQSGHNTVSWYQQALGQGPQFIFQYYREEENGRGNFPPRFSGLQFPNYSSELNVNALELDDSALYLCASSLANRGLEQYFGPGTRLTVT.

J is TRBJ2-3 and V is TRBV7-3, with TRBD1 matching 7 bases. Germline lookup yields CDR1 SGHTA and CDR2 FQGTGA. With 6 bases clipped from V and 1 base from J, the junction kept 4 bases outside the gene matches. The CDR3 spans 14 residues. The CDR3: CASSRQGGTDTQYF. The CDR3 coding sequence is TGTGCCAGCAGTCGACAGGGAGGCACAGATACGCAGTATTTT.